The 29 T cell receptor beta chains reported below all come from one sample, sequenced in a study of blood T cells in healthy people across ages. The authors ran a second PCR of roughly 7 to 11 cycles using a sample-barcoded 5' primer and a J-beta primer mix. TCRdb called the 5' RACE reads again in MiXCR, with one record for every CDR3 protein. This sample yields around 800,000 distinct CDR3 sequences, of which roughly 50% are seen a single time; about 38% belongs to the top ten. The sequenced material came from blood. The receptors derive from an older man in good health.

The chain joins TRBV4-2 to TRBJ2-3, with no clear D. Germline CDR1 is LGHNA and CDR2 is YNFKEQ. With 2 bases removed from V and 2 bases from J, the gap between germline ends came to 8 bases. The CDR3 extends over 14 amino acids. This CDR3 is CASSQQEPTDTQYF. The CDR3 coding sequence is TGTGCCAGCAGCCAACAGGAGCCCACAGATACGCAGTATTTT.

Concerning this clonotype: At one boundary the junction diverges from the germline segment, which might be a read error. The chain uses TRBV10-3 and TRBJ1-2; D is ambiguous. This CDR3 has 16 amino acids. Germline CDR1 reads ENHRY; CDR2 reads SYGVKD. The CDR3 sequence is CAIGETRHPLNYGYTF. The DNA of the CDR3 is TGTGCCATCGGTGAAACAAGACACCCTCTGAACTATGGCTACACCTTC.

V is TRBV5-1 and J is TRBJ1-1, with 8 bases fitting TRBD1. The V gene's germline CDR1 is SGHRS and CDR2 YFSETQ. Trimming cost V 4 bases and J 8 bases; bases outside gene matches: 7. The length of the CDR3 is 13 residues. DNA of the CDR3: TGCGCCAGCAGCCCGATGGGACAGGCCGAAGCTTTCTTT. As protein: CASSPMGQAEAFF.

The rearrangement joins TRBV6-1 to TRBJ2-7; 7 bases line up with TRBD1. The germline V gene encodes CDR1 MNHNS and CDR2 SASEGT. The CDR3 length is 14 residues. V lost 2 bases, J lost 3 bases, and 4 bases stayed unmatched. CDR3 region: CASSERDRFYEQYF. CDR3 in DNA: TGTGCCAGCAGTGAAAGGGACAGATTCTACGAGCAGTACTTC.

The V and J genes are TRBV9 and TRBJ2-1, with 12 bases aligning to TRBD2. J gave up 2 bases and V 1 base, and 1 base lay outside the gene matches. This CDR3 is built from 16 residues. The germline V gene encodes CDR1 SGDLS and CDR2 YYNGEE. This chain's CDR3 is CASSVLAGGPYNEQFF. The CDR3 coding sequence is TGTGCCAGCAGCGTACTAGCGGGAGGGCCCTACAATGAGCAGTTCTTC.

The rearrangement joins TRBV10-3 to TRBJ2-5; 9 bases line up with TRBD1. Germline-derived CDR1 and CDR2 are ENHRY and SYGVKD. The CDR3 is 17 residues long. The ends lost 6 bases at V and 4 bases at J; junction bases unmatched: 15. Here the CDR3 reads CAIRGGAGTGNGETQYF. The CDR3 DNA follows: TGTGCCATCAGGGGAGGAGCCGGGACAGGGAACGGAGAGACCCAGTACTTC.

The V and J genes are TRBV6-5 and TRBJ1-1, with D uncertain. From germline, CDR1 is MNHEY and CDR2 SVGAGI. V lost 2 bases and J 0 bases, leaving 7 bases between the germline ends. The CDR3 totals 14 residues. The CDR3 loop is CASSYGEVNTEAFF. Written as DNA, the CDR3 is TGTGCCAGCAGTTACGGAGAAGTGAACACTGAAGCTTTCTTT.

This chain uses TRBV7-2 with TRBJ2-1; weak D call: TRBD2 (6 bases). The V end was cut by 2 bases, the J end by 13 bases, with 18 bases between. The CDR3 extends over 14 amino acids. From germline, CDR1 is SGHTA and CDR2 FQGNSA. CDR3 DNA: TGTGCCAGCAGCTTACCCGGGAGTCCGGAGACCCAGTTCTTC. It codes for CASSLPGSPETQFF. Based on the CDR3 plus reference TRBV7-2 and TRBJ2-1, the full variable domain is GAGVSQSPSNKVTEKGKDVELRCDPISGHTALYWYRQSLGQGLEFLIYFQGNSAPDKSGLPSDRFSAERTGGSVSTLTIQRTQQEDSAVYLCASSLPGSPETQFFGPGTRLTVL.

CDR3 DNA: TGCAGTGCTTCGACAACCAGCACCTACACAGATACGCAGTATTTT. This gives the protein CSASTTSTYTDTQYF. V is TRBV20-1 and J is TRBJ2-3, with D uncertain. Trimming shortened V by 5 bases and J by 2 bases, and 17 bases separated the two germline ends. Germline assignment: CDR1 DFQATT and CDR2 SNEGSKA (reference sequence). This CDR3 is 15 amino acids long.

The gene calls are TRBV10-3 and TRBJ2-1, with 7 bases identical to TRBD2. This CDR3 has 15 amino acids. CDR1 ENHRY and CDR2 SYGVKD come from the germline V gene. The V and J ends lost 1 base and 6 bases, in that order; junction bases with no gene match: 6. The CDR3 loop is CAISEYSGISNEQFF. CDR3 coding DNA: TGTGCCATCAGTGAGTACAGCGGGATTAGCAATGAGCAGTTCTTC.

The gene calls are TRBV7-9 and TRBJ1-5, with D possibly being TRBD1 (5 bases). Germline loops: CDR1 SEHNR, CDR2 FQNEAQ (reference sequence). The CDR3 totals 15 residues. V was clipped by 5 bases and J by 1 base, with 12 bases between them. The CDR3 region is CASSRPGGSNQPQHF. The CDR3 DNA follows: TGTGCCAGCAGCCGCCCCGGGGGAAGCAATCAGCCCCAGCATTTT.

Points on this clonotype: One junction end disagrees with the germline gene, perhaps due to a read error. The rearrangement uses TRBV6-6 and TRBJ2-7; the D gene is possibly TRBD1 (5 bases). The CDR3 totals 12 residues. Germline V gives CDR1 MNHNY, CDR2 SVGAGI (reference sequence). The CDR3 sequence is CASSSQAYEQSF. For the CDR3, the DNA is TGTGCCAGCAGTTCACAGGCCTACGAGCAGTCCTTC.

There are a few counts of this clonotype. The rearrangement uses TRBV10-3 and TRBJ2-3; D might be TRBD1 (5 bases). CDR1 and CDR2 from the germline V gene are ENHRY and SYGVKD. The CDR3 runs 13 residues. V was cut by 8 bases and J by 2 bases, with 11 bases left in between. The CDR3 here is CAIQGTVTDTQYF. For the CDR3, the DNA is TGTGCCATCCAGGGTACGGTCACAGATACGCAGTATTTT.

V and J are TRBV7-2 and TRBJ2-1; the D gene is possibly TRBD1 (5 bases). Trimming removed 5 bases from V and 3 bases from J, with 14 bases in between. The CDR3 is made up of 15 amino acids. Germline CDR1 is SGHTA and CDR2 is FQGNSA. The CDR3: CASSPPGLLYNEQFF. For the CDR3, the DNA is TGTGCCAGCAGCCCCCCAGGGCTGCTCTACAATGAGCAGTTCTTC.

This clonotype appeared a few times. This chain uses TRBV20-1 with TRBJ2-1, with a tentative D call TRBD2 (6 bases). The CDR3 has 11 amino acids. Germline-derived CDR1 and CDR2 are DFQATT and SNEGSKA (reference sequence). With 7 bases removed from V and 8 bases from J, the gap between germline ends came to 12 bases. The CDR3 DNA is TGCAGTGTTGGAGGGATCGATGAGCAGTTCTTC. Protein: CSVGGIDEQFF.

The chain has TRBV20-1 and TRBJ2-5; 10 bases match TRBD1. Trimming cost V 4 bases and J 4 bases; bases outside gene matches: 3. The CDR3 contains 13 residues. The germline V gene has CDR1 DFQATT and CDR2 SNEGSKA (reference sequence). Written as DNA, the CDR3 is TGCAGTGCTATACGGGACAGGGGAGAGACCCAGTACTTC. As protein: CSAIRDRGETQYF.

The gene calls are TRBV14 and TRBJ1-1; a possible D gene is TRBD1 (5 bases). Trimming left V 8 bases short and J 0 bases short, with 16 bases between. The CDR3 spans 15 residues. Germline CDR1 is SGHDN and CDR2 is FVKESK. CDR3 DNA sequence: TGTGCCAGCGTTGTTGGGGGATTCCTGAACACTGAAGCTTTCTTT. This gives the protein CASVVGGFLNTEAFF. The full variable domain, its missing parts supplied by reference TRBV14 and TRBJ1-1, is EAGVTQFPSHSVIEKGQTVTLRCDPISGHDNLYWYRRVMGKEIKFLLHFVKESKQDESGMPNNRFLAERTGGTYSTLKVQPAELEDSGVYFCASVVGGFLNTEAFFGQGTRLTVV.

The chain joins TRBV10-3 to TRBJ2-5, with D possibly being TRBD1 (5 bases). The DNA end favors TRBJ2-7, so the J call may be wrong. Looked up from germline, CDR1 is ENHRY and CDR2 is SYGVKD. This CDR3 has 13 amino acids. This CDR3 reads CAISVGQGREQYF. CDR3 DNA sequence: TGTGCCATCAGTGTAGGGCAGGGTCGCGAGCAGTACTTC.

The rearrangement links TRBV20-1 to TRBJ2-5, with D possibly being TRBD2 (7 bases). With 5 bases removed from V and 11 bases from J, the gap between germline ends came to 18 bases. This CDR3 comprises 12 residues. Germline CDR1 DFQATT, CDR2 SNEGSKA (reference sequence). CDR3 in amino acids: CSAEEGVRGQYF. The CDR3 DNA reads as TGCAGTGCTGAAGAGGGGGTGCGGGGGCAGTACTTC.

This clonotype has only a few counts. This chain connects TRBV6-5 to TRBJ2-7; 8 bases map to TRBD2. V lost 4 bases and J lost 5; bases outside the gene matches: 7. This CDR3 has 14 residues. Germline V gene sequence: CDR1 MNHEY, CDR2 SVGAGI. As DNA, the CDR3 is TGTGCCAGCAGTTCTCCCGGGACTAGTAACGAGCAGTACTTC. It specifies CASSSPGTSNEQYF.

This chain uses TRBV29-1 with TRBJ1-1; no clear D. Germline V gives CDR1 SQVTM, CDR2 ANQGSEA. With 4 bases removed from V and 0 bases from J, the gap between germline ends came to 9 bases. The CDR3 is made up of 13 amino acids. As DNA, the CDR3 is TGCAGCGTTGGGCCCGTGATGAACACTGAAGCTTTCTTT. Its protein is CSVGPVMNTEAFF.

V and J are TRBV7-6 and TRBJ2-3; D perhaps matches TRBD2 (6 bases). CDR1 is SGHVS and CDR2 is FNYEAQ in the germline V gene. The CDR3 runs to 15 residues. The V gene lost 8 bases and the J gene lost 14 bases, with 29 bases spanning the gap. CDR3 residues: CASGPVAEARRYAYF. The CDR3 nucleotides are TGTGCCAGCGGGCCAGTAGCGGAAGCGAGGAGATACGCGTATTTT.

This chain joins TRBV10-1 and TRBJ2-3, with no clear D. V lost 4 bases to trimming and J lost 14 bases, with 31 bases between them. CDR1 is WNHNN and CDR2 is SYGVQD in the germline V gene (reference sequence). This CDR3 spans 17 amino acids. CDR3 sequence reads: CASSGARAGDNRRYAYF. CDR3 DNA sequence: TGCGCCAGCAGTGGGGCCCGGGCTGGCGATAATCGCAGATACGCGTATTTT.

The CDR3 region is CSAEPRAGKNEQYF. In DNA form, the CDR3 reads TGCAGTGCAGAACCCCGAGCGGGGAAGAATGAGCAGTACTTC. This sequence joins TRBV20-1 and TRBJ2-7; 7 nucleotides agree with TRBD2. Losses at the gene ends were 6 bases for V and 7 bases for J; bases not matched to a gene: 15. This CDR3 contains 14 residues. CDR1 is DFQATT, CDR2 SNEGSKA, per germline (reference sequence).

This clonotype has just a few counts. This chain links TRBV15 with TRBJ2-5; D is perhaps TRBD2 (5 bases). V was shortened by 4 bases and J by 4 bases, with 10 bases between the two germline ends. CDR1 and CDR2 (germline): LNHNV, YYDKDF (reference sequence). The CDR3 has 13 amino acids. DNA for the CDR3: TGTGCCACCAGCACTGTGGCGGGAGAGACCCAGTACTTC. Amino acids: CATSTVAGETQYF.

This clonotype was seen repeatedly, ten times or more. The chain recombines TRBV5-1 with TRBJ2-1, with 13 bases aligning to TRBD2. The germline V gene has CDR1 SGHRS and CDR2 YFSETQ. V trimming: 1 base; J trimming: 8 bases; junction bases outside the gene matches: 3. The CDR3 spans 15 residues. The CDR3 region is CASSLRLAGGYEQFF. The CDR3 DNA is TGCGCCAGCAGCTTGAGACTAGCGGGAGGCTATGAGCAGTTCTTC.

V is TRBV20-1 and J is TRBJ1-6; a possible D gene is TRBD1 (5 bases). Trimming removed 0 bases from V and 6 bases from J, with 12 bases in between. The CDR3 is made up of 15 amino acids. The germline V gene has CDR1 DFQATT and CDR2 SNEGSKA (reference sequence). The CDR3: CSAREPGRLNSPLHF. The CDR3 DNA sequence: TGCAGTGCTAGAGAACCGGGACGGCTTAATTCACCCCTCCACTTT.

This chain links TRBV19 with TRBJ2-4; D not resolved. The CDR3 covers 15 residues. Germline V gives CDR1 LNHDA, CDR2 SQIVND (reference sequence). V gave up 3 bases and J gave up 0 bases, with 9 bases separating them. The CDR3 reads CASSIETQAKNIQYF. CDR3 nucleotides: TGTGCCAGTAGTATTGAGACCCAAGCCAAAAACATTCAGTACTTC.

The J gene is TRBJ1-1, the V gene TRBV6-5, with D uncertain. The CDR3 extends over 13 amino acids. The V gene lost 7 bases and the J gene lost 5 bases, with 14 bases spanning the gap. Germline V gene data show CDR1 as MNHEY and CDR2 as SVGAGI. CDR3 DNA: TGTGCCAGCACGCGAGACACCTTAACTGAAGCTTTCTTT. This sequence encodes CASTRDTLTEAFF.